The present T cell receptor (beta chain) was sequenced within a study of cytomegalovirus exposure and HLA in healthy donors. The V end lost 5 bases, the J end lost 0 bases, and 8 bases lay between the germline ends. The CDR3 contains 13 residues. Germline V lookup: CDR1 LNHDA, CDR2 SQIVND (reference sequence). The PCR employed 60 Vbeta primers together with 13 Jbeta primers. Libraries were prepared by immunoSEQ multiplex PCR; TCRdb keeps only in-frame clonotypes and omits some of them. The sample shows 200,000 to 250,000 clones, over 70% of them seen only once. The chain combines TRBV19 with TRBJ2-7, with D unresolved. Sequenced material: PBMCs. This receptor was obtained from a woman aged 55-69 years in good health and CMV-seropositive. CDR3 region: CASSPTASYEQYF. The CDR3 bases are TGTGCCAGTAGTCCAACTGCCTCCTACGAGCAGTACTTC. The full variable domain, with the rest looked up from reference TRBV19 and TRBJ2-7, is DGGITQSPKYLFRKEGQNVTLSCEQNLNHDAMYWYRQDPGQGLRLIYYSQIVNDFQKGDIAEGYSVSREKKESFPLTVTSAQKNPTAFYLCASSPTASYEQYFGPGTRLTVT.